This record looks at one T cell receptor (beta chain) sequence and its context. The record originates from a study of shared clonotypes between healthy human individuals. Terminally differentiated effector memory CD45RA+ cells were excluded by CCR7 positive selection of CD45RO-negative cells. This table comes from immunoSEQ multiplex PCR, and its TCRdb copy is limited to in-frame clones, with some not included. This table has over 2 million clones, about 95% appearing once. The CDR3 runs to 15 residues. The ends were cut back, 2 bases at V and 1 base at J, with 12 bases in the middle. Germline-derived CDR1 and CDR2 are SGHVS and FNYEAQ.

This chain connects TRBV7-6 to TRBJ2-7; a weak D match, TRBD1 (5 bases). The TCR was taken from a man younger than 30 in good health. What was sequenced was naive CD8+ T cells sorted from blood. CDR3 nucleotide sequence: TGTGCCAGCAGCTTAAGTCAGGGAAAGTCCTACGAGCAGTACTTC. Its protein is CASSLSQGKSYEQYF.